This note documents a single TCR beta chain sequence. This sample is drawn from a study of tumor and adjacent non-tumor tissue in lung cancer. Study summary: Patients comprised some eleven adenocarcinoma, a couple of squamous cell carcinoma and 1 small cell lung cancer.

Trimming took off 4 bases at V and 10 bases at J, with 17 bases between the two ends. The CDR3 has 13 residues. The germline gives CDR1 SQVTM, CDR2 ANQGSEA. The template was RNA from unsorted bulk tissue. The library came from three nested PCR rounds adapted from ARM-PCR protocols. TCRdb independently ran MiXCR on the multiplex PCR reads; one entry per CDR3 protein. The table records 65,000 to 95,000 distinct CDR3 sequences, nearly 70% of them present only once. This rearrangement joins TRBV29-1 to TRBJ1-5, with D possibly matching TRBD1 (6 bases). Sequences were obtained from lung tumor tissue. This TCR was recovered from a woman in her 70s with non-small cell lung cancer. The CDR3 DNA reads as TGCAGCGTTGCTGGGGAGAGGGGGGACCCCCAGCATTTT. The encoded protein is CSVAGERGDPQHF.